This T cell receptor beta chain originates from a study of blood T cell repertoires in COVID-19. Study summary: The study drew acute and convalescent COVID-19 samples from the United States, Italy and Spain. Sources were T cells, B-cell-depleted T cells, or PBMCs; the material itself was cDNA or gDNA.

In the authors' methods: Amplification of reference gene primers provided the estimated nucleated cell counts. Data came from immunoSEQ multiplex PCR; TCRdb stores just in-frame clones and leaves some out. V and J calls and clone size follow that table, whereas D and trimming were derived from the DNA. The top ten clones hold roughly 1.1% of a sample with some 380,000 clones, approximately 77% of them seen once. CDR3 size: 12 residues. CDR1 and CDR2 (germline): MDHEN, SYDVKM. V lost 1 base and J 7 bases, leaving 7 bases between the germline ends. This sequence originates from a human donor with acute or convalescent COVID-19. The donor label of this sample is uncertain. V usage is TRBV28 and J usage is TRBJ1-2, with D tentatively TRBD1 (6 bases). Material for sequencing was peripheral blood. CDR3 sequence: CASSLSGAGYTF. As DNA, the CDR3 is TGTGCCAGCAGTTTATCAGGGGCTGGCTACACCTTC.